This is a list of T cell receptor beta chains from one sample in a study of cytomegalovirus exposure and HLA in healthy donors. Only in-frame clones appear in the TCRdb table, and some are missing; sequencing was by immunoSEQ multiplex PCR. The sample has approximately 150,000 clones, 91% seen once. The material sequenced was PBMCs. The receptors originated from a woman between 18 and 30 years old in good health and CMV-seropositive. Both conserved end residues are part of each CDR3. A D gene is named only where the DNA matches it firmly. Not all rows give a size; the values are once, few, many and, for expanded clones, a class.

clone size	D gene	CDR3 length	V gene	J gene	CDR3 DNA	CDR3 protein
-	TRBD2	18	TRBV7-2	TRBJ2-7	TGTGCCAGCAGCTTTTCCCCCCGGCGACTAGCGGGAGAATGGGAGCAGTACTTC	CASSFSPRRLAGEWEQYF
-	-	14	TRBV30	TRBJ1-1	TGTGCCTGGAAATCCGAGAGCAAAAACACTGAAGCTTTCTTT	CAWKSESKNTEAFF
-	TRBD2	19	TRBV5-4	TRBJ2-1	TGTGCCAGCAGCCCCTCTCCGGGACTAGCGGGGAGCTCCTACAATGAGCAGTTCTTC	CASSPSPGLAGSSYNEQFF
-	TRBD1	14	TRBV6-6	TRBJ2-7	TGTGCCAGCAGCCCGGACAGGGGGCTTTACGAGCAGTACTTC	CASSPDRGLYEQYF
-	-	15	TRBV30	TRBJ1-2	TGTGCCTGGAGTGAAGGACAGACCCTCCCGTACGGCTACACCTTC	CAWSEGQTLPYGYTF
-	TRBD1	18	TRBV7-9	TRBJ1-3	TGTGCCAGCAGCTTGGGCGGGACAGGCTTCGACTCTGGAAACACCATATATTTT	CASSLGGTGFDSGNTIYF
-	TRBD2	15	TRBV5-6	TRBJ2-2	TGTGCCAGCAGCTTGGCTAGCGGGAGGACCGGGGAGCTGTTTTTT	CASSLASGRTGELFF
-	TRBD1	17	TRBV4-2	TRBJ1-3	TGTGCCAGCAGCCAAGGGGGACAGGGAGAGCCTGGAAACACCATATATTTT	CASSQGGQGEPGNTIYF
-	TRBD1	15	TRBV19	TRBJ1-2	TGTGCCACCCGACCAGACGACAGGGGGCCCTATGGCTACACCTTC	CATRPDDRGPYGYTF
once	TRBD2	15	TRBV6-4	TRBJ2-7	TGTGCCAGCAGTGACTCTACTAGCGACCTCTCCGAGCAGTACTTC	CASSDSTSDLSEQYF
-	TRBD2	20	TRBV4-3	TRBJ2-6	TGCGCCAGCAGCCAAGATCGGGCTAGCGGGACTATCTCTGGGGCCAACGTCCTGACTTTC	CASSQDRASGTISGANVLTF
-	-	16	TRBV28	TRBJ2-2	TGTGCCAGCAGTTTAAGGGCTCCTCGGGGTACCGGGGAGCTGTTTTTT	CASSLRAPRGTGELFF
-	TRBD2	16	TRBV6-5	TRBJ2-5	TGTGCCAGCAGTTGGCCCCGGGGGACTAGCGAAGAGACCCAGTACTTC	CASSWPRGTSEETQYF
-	-	13	TRBV18	TRBJ1-2	TGTGCCAGCTCACCACGGTCAGACTATGGCTACACCTTC	CASSPRSDYGYTF
-	TRBD2	15	TRBV6-5	TRBJ2-3	TGTGCCAGCCAGACGGGACTAGCGCTGTCGGATACGCAGTATTTT	CASQTGLALSDTQYF
-	TRBD1	15	TRBV6-1	TRBJ1-2	TGTGCCAGCAGTGCCAAGACAGGGGGTTACTATGGCTACACCTTC	CASSAKTGGYYGYTF
-	TRBD1	16	TRBV10-3	TRBJ1-5	TGTGCCATCAGTGAGAGACAGGGAGTTAGCAATCAGCCCCAGCATTTT	CAISERQGVSNQPQHF
-	TRBD1	12	TRBV29-1	TRBJ1-2	TGCAGCGTTGGGACAGGGGGCCGGGGCTACACCTTC	CSVGTGGRGYTF